The 15 T cell receptor beta chains below come from one sample, sequenced in a study of cytomegalovirus exposure and HLA in healthy donors. The PCR made use of 60 Vbeta and 13 Jbeta primers. Assay: immunoSEQ multiplex PCR; the TCRdb copy retains only in-frame clones and omits some. The sample carries fewer than 95,000 clones, roughly 63% recorded once. Specimen: PBMCs. The receptor set was obtained from a woman under 40 in good health and CMV-seronegative.

This chain links TRBV21-1 with TRBJ2-7; the table's D call, TRBD1, was not checked against the DNA. TRBV21-1 is deemed a pseudogene. The CDR3 runs 13 residues. The CDR3 reads CASSGRGSYEQYF. The CDR3 DNA sequence: TGTGCCAGCAGCGGAAGGGGGTCCTACGAGCAGTACTTC.

A few counts support this clone. The chain joins TRBV2 to TRBJ2-7; TRBD1 aligns across 9 bases. The CDR3 totals 14 residues. Per the germline V gene, CDR1 is SNHLY and CDR2 is FYNNEI. Unmatched junction bases numbered 6, after V lost 5 bases and J lost 4 bases. In DNA form, the CDR3 reads TGTGCCAGCAGTAAGGACAGGGGTATGTACGAGCAGTACTTC. This gives the protein CASSKDRGMYEQYF.

This sequence joins TRBV2 and TRBJ2-2; D perhaps matches TRBD1 (5 bases). Trimming cost V 7 bases and J 11 bases, with 20 bases left between them. The germline V gene has CDR1 SNHLY and CDR2 FYNNEI. This CDR3 region has 14 residues. The CDR3: CASNPSVRQGELFF. CDR3 DNA: TGTGCCAGCAACCCGTCGGTGCGGCAGGGCGAGCTGTTTTTT.

CDR3 bases: TGCGCCAGCAGCCTTGGGGGACACCTTCAAGAGACCCAGTACTTC. It encodes CASSLGGHLQETQYF. The V call is TRBV5-1, the J call TRBJ2-5, with D tentatively TRBD1 (6 bases). The CDR3 loop spans 15 amino acids. CDR1 is SGHRS and CDR2 is YFSETQ in the germline V gene. Trimming cost V 4 bases and J 2 bases, with 15 bases left between them.

This chain connects TRBV30 to TRBJ1-2, with a weak D call TRBD1 (5 bases). From germline, CDR1 is GTSNPN and CDR2 SVGIG (reference sequence). The CDR3 has 13 residues. The ends were cut back, 0 bases at V and 8 bases at J, with 13 bases in the middle. CDR3 protein: CAWSVLAGQGYTF. The CDR3 nucleotides read TGTGCCTGGAGTGTATTGGCAGGGCAAGGCTACACCTTC.

The chain joins TRBV19 to TRBJ1-5, with 11 nucleotides matching TRBD1. The CDR3 has 17 amino acids. The V gene's germline CDR1 is LNHDA and CDR2 SQIVND (reference sequence). The J segment lost 4 bases and the V segment lost 4 bases, leaving 9 bases of the junction unmatched. CDR3 amino acids: CASSNTWGTGGNQPQHF. The DNA for the CDR3 is TGTGCCAGTAGTAACACCTGGGGGACAGGGGGTAATCAGCCCCAGCATTTT.

This clone was recorded a few times. The V call is TRBV6-5, the J call TRBJ1-2, with 7 bases identical to TRBD1. The CDR3 spans 16 residues. Germline CDR1 and CDR2: MNHEY and SVGAGI. V lost 3 bases to trimming and J lost 0 bases; unmatched junction nucleotides: 7. CDR3 sequence reads: CASSYTGALTNYGYTF. The CDR3 coding sequence is TGTGCCAGCAGTTATACAGGGGCCCTAACTAACTATGGCTACACCTTC.

The CDR3 spells CASSLRQRGWEKLFF. The CDR3 DNA reads TGTGCCAGTAGTTTGAGACAGAGGGGGTGGGAAAAACTGTTTTTT. This chain links TRBV19 with TRBJ1-4; D possibly corresponds to TRBD1 (6 bases). Trimming cost V 5 bases and J 8 bases, with 18 bases left between them. CDR1 and CDR2 (germline): LNHDA, SQIVND (reference sequence). The CDR3 is 15 amino acids.

This clone was observed a single time. The rearrangement joins TRBV11-1 to TRBJ1-1; no reliable D call. Germline lookup yields CDR1 SGHAT and CDR2 FQDESV (reference sequence). V shed 3 bases and J shed 3 bases, with 11 bases lying between them. The CDR3 sequence is 14 residues long. The CDR3 DNA reads TGTGCCAGCAGCTTCCGGGGTAGATACACTGAAGCTTTCTTT. It translates to CASSFRGRYTEAFF. Full variable domain (missing parts from reference TRBV11-1 and TRBJ1-1): EAEVAQSPRYKITEKSQAVAFWCDPISGHATLYWYRQILGQGPELLVQFQDESVVDDSQLPKDRFSAERLKGVDSTLKIQPAELGDSAMYLCASSFRGRYTEAFFGQGTRLTVV.

The rearrangement links TRBV7-7 to TRBJ2-7, with a weak D call TRBD2 (5 bases). V lost 1 base, J lost 2 bases, and 12 bases lay in between. This CDR3 has 15 amino acids. Germline loops: CDR1 SSHAT, CDR2 FNYEAQ (reference sequence). CDR3 loop: CASSLESGNTYEQYF. CDR3 coding DNA: TGTGCCAGCAGCTTAGAGAGCGGAAATACCTACGAGCAGTACTTC. Full variable domain (outside the CDR3, taken from reference TRBV7-7 and TRBJ2-7): GAGVSQSPRYKVTKRGQDVTLRCDPISSHATLYWYQQALGQGPEFLTYFNYEAQPDKSGLPSDRFSAERPEGSISTLTIQRTEQRDSAMYRCASSLESGNTYEQYFGPGTRLTVT.

The rearrangement links TRBV10-2 to TRBJ1-1; TRBD1 matches at 12 bases. The V segment lost 6 bases and the J segment 3 bases; nucleotides outside the gene matches: 14. Germline CDR1 is WSHSY and CDR2 is SAAADI. The CDR3 totals 18 residues. CDR3 nucleotides: TGCGCCAGCAGACGAACCGGGACAGGGGGCTGGTTGGACACTGAAGCTTTCTTT. The encoded protein is CASRRTGTGGWLDTEAFF.

This rearrangement joins TRBV6-5 to TRBJ1-1; D uncertain. V shed 5 bases and J shed 2 bases, with 6 bases lying between them. The germline CDR1 and CDR2 sequences are MNHEY and SVGAGI. The CDR3 length is 12 residues. The CDR3 loop is CASSRGNTEAFF. The CDR3 nucleotides are TGTGCCAGCAGTCGGGGAAACACTGAAGCTTTCTTT.

The gene calls are TRBV6-5 and TRBJ2-1, with 8 bases aligning to TRBD1. J was trimmed by 5 bases and V by 7 bases; bases with no gene match: 7. Germline V lookup: CDR1 MNHEY, CDR2 SVGAGI. The CDR3 totals 14 residues. The CDR3 spells CASISGGADNEQFF. CDR3 bases: TGTGCCAGCATTTCAGGGGGCGCGGACAATGAGCAGTTCTTC.

This chain joins TRBV14 and TRBJ1-3; 7 bases agree with TRBD1. The V segment lost 2 bases and the J segment 2 bases; nucleotides outside the gene matches: 3. Germline lookup yields CDR1 SGHDN and CDR2 FVKESK. The CDR3 runs 15 residues. The CDR3 DNA is TGTGCCAGCAGCCAAATCACAGGGGCTGGAAACACCATATATTTT. Protein product: CASSQITGAGNTIYF.

The J gene is TRBJ1-5, the V gene TRBV27, with a weak D call TRBD1 (5 bases). This CDR3 has 14 residues. Germline assignment: CDR1 MNHEY and CDR2 SMNVEV (reference sequence). Deletions cut 2 bases from V and 4 bases from J, with 9 bases between. CDR3 in DNA: TGTGCCAGCAGTTTACAGGGATGGAATCAGCCCCAGCATTTT. Its protein product is CASSLQGWNQPQHF.